This T cell receptor beta chain came from a study of monozygotic twins with inflammatory bowel disease. Whole-study results and caveats: Patients got different immunosuppressive treatments, which may have made their repertoires more variable.

Germline lookup yields CDR1 MGHRA and CDR2 YSYEKL. The CDR3 loop spans 15 amino acids. Reprocessing the 5' RACE reads, TCRdb reports a single entry for every CDR3 protein and omits DNA. The sample has 300,000 to 400,000 distinct CDR3 sequences. For every donor, one blood sample of approximately 2.5 ml was drawn. A note on this clonotype: Its antigen is as yet unknown.

The rearrangement uses TRBV4-1 and TRBJ2-1; TCRdb designates TRBD2, a call that cannot be tested without DNA. The sample was blood. The TCR sequence derives from a human donor with ulcerative colitis or Crohn's disease, or a healthy co-twin of an affected twin (not recorded which). The chain's CDR3 is CASSQGTSGGREQFF.